These 18 T cell receptor beta chains share one sample of origin, sequenced in a study of cytomegalovirus exposure and HLA in healthy donors. The repertoire was sequenced with immunoSEQ multiplex PCR; TCRdb's copy has only in-frame clones and lacks some. The table shows roughly 140,000 clones, with almost 90% occurring only once. Sequencing used PBMCs. The receptor set was obtained from a woman aged 18-29 years in good health and CMV-seropositive.

The V call is TRBV5-1, the J call TRBJ1-3, with 12 bases aligning to TRBD1. Germline loops: CDR1 SGHRS, CDR2 YFSETQ. The J segment lost 3 bases and the V segment lost 3 bases, leaving 13 bases of the junction unmatched. This CDR3 has 19 residues. For the CDR3, the DNA is TGCGCCAGCAGCTCGACCCCCCTGGGACAGGGGGCGGATGGAAACACCATATATTTT. Translating it yields CASSSTPLGQGADGNTIYF. The full variable domain, completed using reference TRBV5-1 and TRBJ1-3, is KAGVTQTPRYLIKTRGQQVTLSCSPISGHRSVSWYQQTPGQGLQFLFEYFSETQRNKGNFPGRFSGRQFSNSRSEMNVSTLELGDSALYLCASSSTPLGQGADGNTIYFGEGSWLTVV.

The chain employs TRBV29-1 and TRBJ1-1; D gene unclear. CDR3 length: 13 residues. Trimming pared 4 bases from V and 0 bases from J, leaving 9 bases between. The V gene's germline CDR1 is SQVTM and CDR2 ANQGSEA. CDR3 region: CSVVGFMNTEAFF. CDR3 nucleotide sequence: TGCAGCGTTGTTGGCTTCATGAACACTGAAGCTTTCTTT.

CDR3 region: CASSREGDSPLHF. DNA of the CDR3: TGTGCCAGCTCACGGGAAGGGGATTCACCCCTCCACTTT. The chain uses TRBV18 and TRBJ1-6; possible D gene TRBD1, 5 bases. Germline V gives CDR1 KGHSH, CDR2 LQKENI. Trimming shortened V by 4 bases and J by 8 bases, and 9 bases separated the two germline ends. This CDR3 has 13 amino acids.

The chain employs TRBV7-9 and TRBJ2-5; no definite D call. This CDR3 contains 14 residues. The germline V gene encodes CDR1 SEHNR and CDR2 FQNEAQ (reference sequence). V lost 3 bases, J lost 5 bases, and 13 bases lay in between. The chain's CDR3 is CASSFSTLGETQYF. DNA for the CDR3: TGTGCCAGCAGCTTTTCAACCCTCGGTGAGACCCAGTACTTC.

This chain uses TRBV5-1 with TRBJ2-5; TRBD1 aligns across 8 bases. CDR1 and CDR2 (germline): SGHRS, YFSETQ. Trimming removed 4 bases from V and 1 base from J; junction bases left unmatched: 6. The CDR3 sequence is 15 residues long. The CDR3, as DNA: TGCGCCAGCAGCAGGTGGACAGGGCCCCAAGAGACCCAGTACTTC. This codes for CASSRWTGPQETQYF.

The V call is TRBV6-1, the J call TRBJ1-5; TRBD1 agrees at 7 bases. Trimming at V came to 2 bases and at J to 7 bases, leaving 5 bases not matched to a gene. The CDR3 extends over 14 amino acids. In germline, CDR1 is MNHNS, CDR2 SASEGT. For the CDR3, the DNA is TGTGCCAGCAGTGAAAGACAGGGAGGACAGCCCCAGCATTTT. It is translated as CASSERQGGQPQHF.

The chain links TRBV11-1 to TRBJ1-2; 10 bases align to TRBD1. V was clipped by 4 bases and J by 8 bases; unmatched bases: 13. Germline assignment: CDR1 SGHAT and CDR2 FQDESV (reference sequence). CDR3 size: 16 residues. CDR3 protein: CASSSAYWTGGAGYTF. Written as DNA, the CDR3 is TGTGCCAGCAGCTCAGCTTATTGGACAGGGGGAGCGGGCTACACCTTC.

The V and J genes are TRBV6-5 and TRBJ1-4, with D possibly matching TRBD1 (5 bases). The CDR3 covers 12 residues. Trimming took off 4 bases at V and 8 bases at J, with 8 bases between the two ends. Germline CDR1 reads MNHEY; CDR2 reads SVGAGI. CDR3 nucleotide sequence: TGTGCCAGCAGTTCCCGACAGGAAAAACTGTTTTTT. This gives the protein CASSSRQEKLFF.

The gene calls are TRBV19 and TRBJ2-1; D uncertain. Trimming stripped 4 bases from V and 8 bases from J, with 18 bases between. CDR3 size: 15 residues. Germline V gene lookup returns CDR1 LNHDA and CDR2 SQIVND (reference sequence). The CDR3, as DNA: TGTGCCAGTAGTACGGTACTTTCGCTAGGCGATGAGCAGTTCTTC. Translation gives CASSTVLSLGDEQFF.

In this sample, this clone turned up a few times. This chain uses TRBV19 with TRBJ1-2; 8 bases are a match to TRBD1. V shed 5 bases and J 7 bases; nucleotides not matched to a gene: 6. CDR3 length equals 13 residues. Germline V gives CDR1 LNHDA, CDR2 SQIVND (reference sequence). CDR3 loop: CASSLDRVRGYTF. The CDR3 bases are TGTGCCAGTAGTCTGGACAGGGTACGTGGCTACACCTTC. The complete variable domain, with remaining parts taken from reference TRBV19 and TRBJ1-2, reads DGGITQSPKYLFRKEGQNVTLSCEQNLNHDAMYWYRQDPGQGLRLIYYSQIVNDFQKGDIAEGYSVSREKKESFPLTVTSAQKNPTAFYLCASSLDRVRGYTFGSGTRLTVV.

This chain uses TRBV4-3 with TRBJ2-2; 7 nucleotides agree with TRBD1. CDR1 and CDR2 (germline): LGHNA, YSLEER. Unmatched junction bases numbered 10, after V lost 2 bases and J lost 4 bases. The CDR3 consists of 17 residues. The CDR3 DNA follows: TGCGCCAGCAGCCAAAGTTTTATGGCAGGGGGCACCGGGGAGCTGTTTTTT. Translation: CASSQSFMAGGTGELFF.

This clone was seen a single time. The chain couples TRBV7-2 to TRBJ1-2; D may be TRBD1 (6 bases). Looked up from germline, CDR1 is SGHTA and CDR2 is FQGNSA. Trimming took off 5 bases at V and 7 bases at J, with 17 bases between the two ends. The CDR3 loop spans 14 amino acids. The CDR3 is CASSLSGGGRGYTF. In DNA, the CDR3 is TGTGCCAGCAGCCTCTCGGGGGGCGGTCGTGGCTACACCTTC.

The rearrangement joins TRBV19 to TRBJ2-7; tentative D call: TRBD2 (6 bases). Germline CDR1 LNHDA, CDR2 SQIVND (reference sequence). This CDR3 comprises 12 residues. Trimming cost V 10 bases and J 4 bases, with 14 bases left between them. The CDR3 loop reads CATSPAGYEQYF. The CDR3 DNA reads TGTGCCACGTCTCCCGCGGGATACGAGCAGTACTTC. The full variable domain, rest sourced from reference TRBV19 and TRBJ2-7, is DGGITQSPKYLFRKEGQNVTLSCEQNLNHDAMYWYRQDPGQGLRLIYYSQIVNDFQKGDIAEGYSVSREKKESFPLTVTSAQKNPTAFYLCATSPAGYEQYFGPGTRLTVT.

This clone appeared a single time. V is TRBV7-3 and J is TRBJ2-5; D remains ambiguous. V lost 3 bases to trimming and J lost 5 bases, with 16 bases between them. Looked up from germline, CDR1 is SGHTA and CDR2 is FQGTGA. This CDR3 has 15 amino acids. Here the CDR3 reads CASSLGRMGLETQYF. The CDR3 coding sequence is TGTGCCAGCAGCTTGGGCAGGATGGGCCTGGAGACCCAGTACTTC.

V and J are TRBV27 and TRBJ2-7; D is possibly TRBD2 (7 bases). Per germline, CDR1 MNHEY and CDR2 SMNVEV (reference sequence). Deletions cut 2 bases from V and 4 bases from J, with 15 bases between. The CDR3 is 15 residues long. Written as DNA, the CDR3 is TGTGCCAGCAGTTTAGGGGGGGCAGGGTGGTACGAGCAGTACTTC. Amino acids: CASSLGGAGWYEQYF.

The chain links TRBV4-1 to TRBJ2-5, with D unclear. Trimming took 0 bases from V and 3 from J, leaving 14 bases between them. This CDR3 contains 16 residues. Germline CDR1 and CDR2: MGHRA and YSYEKL. The CDR3 protein is CASSQDQKVVKETQYF. The CDR3 DNA is TGCGCCAGCAGCCAAGATCAGAAAGTTGTCAAAGAGACCCAGTACTTC.

The chain combines TRBV4-1 with TRBJ2-1, with a tentative D call TRBD2 (5 bases). Germline V CDR1 and CDR2: MGHRA, YSYEKL. V was cut by 0 bases and J by 0 bases, with 15 bases left in between. This CDR3 spans 18 amino acids. In nucleotides, the CDR3 is TGCGCCAGCAGCCAAGAGCTTTTCTTGGAGGTCTCCTACAATGAGCAGTTCTTC. This translates into CASSQELFLEVSYNEQFF.

This clone showed up just once. This chain connects TRBV28 to TRBJ1-2; D is undetermined. Germline CDR1 reads MDHEN; CDR2 reads SYDVKM. The CDR3 runs 11 residues. The germline V and J ends were trimmed by 3 bases and 8 bases, with 7 bases remaining between them. The CDR3 sequence is CASSFLRGYTF. The CDR3 nucleotides are TGTGCCAGCAGTTTCTTGCGGGGCTACACCTTC.